A single sample gave rise to the 18 T cell receptor beta chains below, sequenced in a study of shared clonotypes between healthy human individuals. Profiling relied on immunoSEQ multiplex PCR, and the TCRdb table lists in-frame clones only, not all of them. The repertoire holds 950,000 to 1,100,000 clones, with about 84% as singletons. Sequenced material: memory CD4+ T cells from PBMCs. Subset noted: CD45RA-negative fraction. The receptors stem from a man between 18 and 29 years old in good health. Some clones in this sample may be carry-over from other donors' samples.

This clone occurred once. The CDR3, as DNA: TGTGCCAGCTCCCGAGGACTAGCGGGATCCGGGGAGCTGTTTTTT. Its translation: CASSRGLAGSGELFF. The chain recombines TRBV18 with TRBJ2-2; 12 bases line up with TRBD2. Looked up from germline, CDR1 is KGHSH and CDR2 is LQKENI. The CDR3 runs to 15 residues. V lost 6 bases to trimming and J lost 6 bases; unmatched junction nucleotides: 5.

In nucleotides, the CDR3 is TGTGCCAGCAGTTTGAACTCTCCCCAAGAGACCCAGTACTTC. Its protein product is CASSLNSPQETQYF. The rearrangement joins TRBV2 to TRBJ2-5; D is unresolved. Germline lookup yields CDR1 SNHLY and CDR2 FYNNEI. V was shortened by 5 bases and J by 1 base, with 11 bases between the two germline ends. The CDR3 sequence is 14 residues long.

This rearrangement joins TRBV27 to TRBJ2-1, with D possibly being TRBD2 (5 bases). The germline gives CDR1 MNHEY, CDR2 SMNVEV (reference sequence). This CDR3 region has 13 residues. V gave up 2 bases and J gave up 12 bases, with 14 bases separating them. The CDR3 loop is CASSLVVSSGQFF. The CDR3 DNA is TGTGCCAGCAGTTTAGTTGTCAGCAGCGGGCAGTTCTTC.

The V and J genes are TRBV6-1 and TRBJ2-5; weak D call: TRBD2 (6 bases). This CDR3 region has 16 residues. Trimming stripped 2 bases from V and 1 base from J, with 14 bases between. The germline CDR1 and CDR2 sequences are MNHNS and SASEGT. CDR3 amino acids: CASSEMVLGLQETQYF. The CDR3, as DNA: TGTGCCAGCAGTGAAATGGTCTTGGGACTCCAAGAGACCCAGTACTTC.

The chain is built from TRBV10-3 and TRBJ1-3; D gene ambiguous. Trimming left V 8 bases short and J 4 bases short, with 6 bases between. The CDR3 sequence is 11 residues long. CDR1 and CDR2 from the germline V gene are ENHRY and SYGVKD. The CDR3 loop reads CAISGGNTIYF. As DNA, the CDR3 is TGTGCCATCTCGGGGGGAAACACCATATATTTT.

The V call is TRBV2, the J call TRBJ2-7; D is perhaps TRBD2 (5 bases). Between the trimmed V and J ends, which lost 11 bases and 4 bases, there was a span of 15 bases. The CDR3 is 12 amino acids. Germline-derived CDR1 and CDR2 are SNHLY and FYNNEI. The DNA for the CDR3 is TGTGCCTCGTCAGGCGAGGGATACGAGCAGTACTTC. Amino acid sequence: CASSGEGYEQYF.

V usage is TRBV10-3 and J usage is TRBJ2-3; D is unresolved. From germline, CDR1 is ENHRY and CDR2 SYGVKD. V was shortened by 6 bases and J by 3 bases, with 4 bases between the two germline ends. This CDR3 contains 11 residues. The CDR3: CAIRATDTQYF. CDR3 DNA sequence: TGTGCCATCAGGGCAACAGATACGCAGTATTTT.

The chain joins TRBV18 to TRBJ1-1; TRBD1 agrees at 7 bases. Germline V gene lookup returns CDR1 KGHSH and CDR2 LQKENI. The CDR3 consists of 19 residues. V trimming: 2 bases; J trimming: 5 bases; junction bases outside the gene matches: 20. As DNA, the CDR3 is TGTGCCAGCTCACCAAATGTACAGGGGCCTAGCGGGCTGAGGACTGAAGCTTTCTTT. It yields the protein CASSPNVQGPSGLRTEAFF.

The rearrangement joins TRBV5-1 to TRBJ1-2; D ambiguous. Germline assignment: CDR1 SGHRS and CDR2 YFSETQ. The CDR3 extends over 15 amino acids. V was pared by 5 bases and J by 0 bases, with 14 bases between. The CDR3 protein is CASSKATTTNYGYTF. The CDR3 DNA follows: TGCGCCAGCAGTAAGGCAACTACTACTAACTATGGCTACACCTTC.

V and J are TRBV6-5 and TRBJ2-3; D unclear. V lost 0 bases and J 1 base, leaving 8 bases between the germline ends. In germline, CDR1 is MNHEY, CDR2 SVGAGI. This CDR3 contains 15 residues. CDR3 loop: CASSYSPRGTDTQYF. For the CDR3, the DNA is TGTGCCAGCAGTTACTCGCCCCGGGGCACAGATACGCAGTATTTT.

This chain joins TRBV6-8 and TRBJ2-7; D is unclear. There are 15 residues in the CDR3. Germline V lookup: CDR1 MNHGY, CDR2 SAAAGT. V was clipped by 8 bases and J by 3 bases, with 20 bases between them. CDR3: CASHVVVTPFYEQYF. DNA of the CDR3: TGTGCCAGCCACGTCGTAGTAACTCCTTTCTACGAGCAGTACTTC.

This clone was counted between two and nine times. The chain is built from TRBV5-1 and TRBJ1-1, with D possibly matching TRBD1 (6 bases). The CDR3 runs to 13 residues. V shed 3 bases and J shed 4 bases, with 10 bases lying between them. Germline V lookup: CDR1 SGHRS, CDR2 YFSETQ. CDR3 nucleotide sequence: TGCGCCAGCAGCTCGAGGGGGAGCACTGAAGCTTTCTTT. It specifies CASSSRGSTEAFF.

The chain carries TRBV5-1 and TRBJ1-5; D may be TRBD1 (5 bases). The CDR3 extends over 16 amino acids. Germline assignment: CDR1 SGHRS and CDR2 YFSETQ. Trimming left V 4 bases short and J 4 bases short, with 18 bases between. The CDR3 region has the DNA TGCGCCAGCAGCCGGGTTAAGGGGTCGGTTAATCAGCCCCAGCATTTT. This sequence encodes CASSRVKGSVNQPQHF.

This clone was observed once. CDR3 residues: CASSTRGLAGETQYF. For the CDR3, the DNA is TGTGCCAGCAGCACAAGGGGACTAGCGGGAGAGACCCAGTACTTC. V is TRBV7-2 and J is TRBJ2-5; 12 bases align to TRBD2. This CDR3 is built from 15 residues. Germline values: CDR1 SGHTA, CDR2 FQGNSA. V was clipped by 5 bases and J by 4 bases; unmatched bases: 5.

The gene calls are TRBV5-4 and TRBJ2-1; 7 nucleotides align to TRBD2. CDR1 is SGHNT and CDR2 is YYREEE in the germline V gene (reference sequence). V lost 4 bases to trimming and J lost 2 bases; unmatched junction nucleotides: 6. There are 15 residues in the CDR3. CDR3 coding DNA: TGTGCCAGCAGCGCCCTAGCGGTTACCTACAATGAGCAGTTCTTC. Translating gives CASSALAVTYNEQFF.

This clone was seen just once. This chain links TRBV23-1 with TRBJ2-1; 12 nucleotides line up with TRBD2. TRBV23-1 is treated as an ORF (open reading frame) with a function not yet certain. The CDR3 loop spans 15 amino acids. With 6 bases clipped from V and 5 bases from J, the junction kept 5 bases outside the gene matches. For the CDR3, the DNA is TGCGCCAGCAGGAAAAGACTAGCGGGAGACAATGAGCAGTTCTTC. As protein: CASRKRLAGDNEQFF.

A few counts support this clone. This chain connects TRBV6-6 to TRBJ1-5; maybe TRBD1 (6 bases). The CDR3 runs 12 residues. Germline CDR1 reads MNHNY; CDR2 reads SVGAGI (reference sequence). Trimming took off 5 bases at V and 7 bases at J, with 9 bases between the two ends. In nucleotides, the CDR3 is TGTGCCAGCAGTCAAGGACAGCAGCCCCAGCATTTT. Residues: CASSQGQQPQHF.

A single count supports this clone. The chain has TRBV27 and TRBJ1-1; D is ambiguous. V was cut by 7 bases and J by 5 bases, with 14 bases left in between. This CDR3 is 13 amino acids long. Germline loops: CDR1 MNHEY, CDR2 SMNVEV (reference sequence). For the CDR3, the DNA is TGTGCCAGCACCTCGCGCGCGGGGACTGAAGCTTTCTTT. Translating it yields CASTSRAGTEAFF.